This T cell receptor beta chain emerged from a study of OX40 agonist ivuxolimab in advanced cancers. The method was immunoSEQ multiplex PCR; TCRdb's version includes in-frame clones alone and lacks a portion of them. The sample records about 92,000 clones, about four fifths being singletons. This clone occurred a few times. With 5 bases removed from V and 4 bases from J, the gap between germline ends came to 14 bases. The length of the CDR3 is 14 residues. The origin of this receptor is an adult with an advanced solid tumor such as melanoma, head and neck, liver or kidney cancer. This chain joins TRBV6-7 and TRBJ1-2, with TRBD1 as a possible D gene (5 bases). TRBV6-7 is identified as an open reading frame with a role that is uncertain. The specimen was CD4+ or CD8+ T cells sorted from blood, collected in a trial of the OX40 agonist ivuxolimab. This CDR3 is CASSVTSGGYGYTF. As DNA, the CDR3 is TGTGCCAGCAGTGTTACCTCGGGGGGCTATGGCTACACCTTC.